This entry lists 15 T cell receptor beta chains sequenced from one sample in a study of OX40 agonist ivuxolimab in advanced cancers. The table came from immunoSEQ multiplex PCR; TCRdb's copy has only in-frame clones and leaves some out. Seen here are about 150,000 clones, roughly 91% observed once, and the top ten hold 1%. The sample consisted of CD4+ or CD8+ T cells sorted from blood, taken in a trial of the OX40 agonist ivuxolimab. The receptors shown here come from an adult with an advanced solid tumor such as melanoma, head and neck, liver or kidney cancer.

This clone has a single count. Its ends do not fully match the called genes, so a read error is possible. The chain is built from TRBV5-4 and TRBJ1-1; tentative D call: TRBD1 (6 bases). The germline gives CDR1 SGHNT, CDR2 YYREEE (reference sequence). The length of the CDR3 is 13 residues. The CDR3 DNA reads as TGTGCCAGCAGCATCGACAGGAACATTGAAGCTTTCTTT. It is translated as CASSIDRNIEAFF.

The rearrangement links TRBV4-3 to TRBJ2-2; 12 positions match TRBD1. The CDR3 length is 16 residues. In germline, CDR1 is LGHNA, CDR2 YSLEER. J lost 6 bases, V lost 4 bases, and 6 bases had no gene match. The CDR3 coding sequence is TGCGCCAGCAGCCTCCTGGGGACAGGGGGCCCCGGGGAGCTGTTTTTT. Its translation is CASSLLGTGGPGELFF.

This rearrangement joins TRBV14 to TRBJ1-3, with D possibly being TRBD1 (6 bases). Trimming removed 2 bases at V and 4 bases at J, with 15 bases between. Germline V lookup: CDR1 SGHDN, CDR2 FVKESK. This CDR3 is 16 amino acids long. In nucleotides, the CDR3 is TGTGCCAGCAGCCAACCGGGACATTTTTCCGGAAACACCATATATTTT. Its protein is CASSQPGHFSGNTIYF. Together with reference TRBV14 and TRBJ1-3, the CDR3 gives the full variable domain: EAGVTQFPSHSVIEKGQTVTLRCDPISGHDNLYWYRRVMGKEIKFLLHFVKESKQDESGMPNNRFLAERTGGTYSTLKVQPAELEDSGVYFCASSQPGHFSGNTIYFGEGSWLTVV.

The chain links TRBV28 to TRBJ2-2; 7 bases are a match to TRBD1. This CDR3 comprises 14 residues. The V segment lost 10 bases and the J segment 6 bases; nucleotides outside the gene matches: 11. Germline values: CDR1 MDHEN, CDR2 SYDVKM. The CDR3 loop reads CATASTGQAGELFF. CDR3 DNA: TGTGCCACCGCTTCGACAGGGCAGGCCGGGGAGCTGTTTTTT.

The chain carries TRBV19 and TRBJ1-1; no clear D gene. This CDR3 has 11 amino acids. V gave up 5 bases and J gave up 6 bases, with 7 bases separating them. In germline, CDR1 is LNHDA, CDR2 SQIVND (reference sequence). The CDR3: CASSVWSEAFF. In nucleotides, the CDR3 is TGTGCCAGTAGTGTTTGGTCTGAAGCTTTCTTT.

This chain connects TRBV11-2 to TRBJ2-2, with 10 bases identical to TRBD2. J gave up 4 bases and V 5 bases, and 7 bases lay outside the gene matches. The germline V gene encodes CDR1 SGHAT and CDR2 FQNNGV. CDR3 length: 16 amino acids. This CDR3 is CASSPGLAELTGELFF. DNA for the CDR3: TGTGCCAGCAGCCCTGGACTAGCGGAGCTCACCGGGGAGCTGTTTTTT.

This rearrangement joins TRBV6-5 to TRBJ2-5; no definite D call. The DNA matches TRBJ2-7 better at its end, which makes the J call doubtful. The CDR3 is 14 residues long. From germline, CDR1 is MNHEY and CDR2 SVGAGI. CDR3 region: CASSYLERTSEQYF. CDR3 in DNA: TGTGCCAGCAGTTACCTTGAAAGGACCAGCGAGCAGTACTTC.

The V call is TRBV6-1, the J call TRBJ1-2; no clear D gene. This CDR3 is built from 15 residues. Germline values: CDR1 MNHNS, CDR2 SASEGT. Trimming removed 6 bases at V and 0 bases at J, with 14 bases between. As DNA, the CDR3 is TGTGCCAGCAGCATCTCAGCTACCTCTAACTATGGCTACACCTTC. It specifies CASSISATSNYGYTF.

The chain has TRBV4-3 and TRBJ2-3, with 8 bases aligning to TRBD2. The CDR3 loop spans 18 amino acids. With 1 base clipped from V and 6 bases from J, the junction kept 15 bases outside the gene matches. Germline V gene sequence: CDR1 LGHNA, CDR2 YSLEER. The CDR3 reads CASSQGALRAGAGDTQYF. For the CDR3, the DNA is TGCGCCAGCAGCCAAGGGGCCCTTCGAGCGGGAGCCGGGGATACGCAGTATTTT.

J is TRBJ1-4 and V is TRBV5-1; a possible D gene is TRBD1 (6 bases). The V end was cut by 4 bases, the J end by 4 bases, with 17 bases between. The germline CDR1 and CDR2 sequences are SGHRS and YFSETQ. This CDR3 spans 16 amino acids. The CDR3 sequence: CASSTDSLTFNEKLFF. CDR3 nucleotide sequence: TGCGCCAGCAGCACGGACAGTCTTACTTTTAATGAAAAACTGTTTTTT.

The chain combines TRBV11-2 with TRBJ2-2; D may correspond to TRBD1 or TRBD2 (5 bases each). Germline V lookup: CDR1 SGHAT, CDR2 FQNNGV. With 1 base removed from V and 2 bases from J, the gap between germline ends came to 20 bases. This CDR3 has 19 amino acids. The CDR3 DNA is TGTGCCAGCAGCTTAGCAGTATCTTGGGGGAAGGATAACACCGGGGAGCTGTTTTTT. Its translation: CASSLAVSWGKDNTGELFF.

On this clone itself: Other nucleotide sequences in the sample specify the same CDR3. V and J are TRBV18 and TRBJ1-1; D may be TRBD1 (5 bases). The CDR3 sequence is 15 residues long. The V gene lost 3 bases and the J gene lost 3 bases, with 14 bases spanning the gap. CDR1 KGHSH and CDR2 LQKENI come from the germline V gene. CDR3 protein: CASSPRRAGDTEAFF. The CDR3 bases are TGTGCCAGCTCACCGCGAAGGGCGGGGGACACTGAAGCTTTCTTT.

The rearrangement uses TRBV2 and TRBJ1-5; D gene unclear. The germline CDR1 and CDR2 sequences are SNHLY and FYNNEI. V was pared by 5 bases and J by 0 bases, with 8 bases between. The CDR3 has 14 residues. Written as DNA, the CDR3 is TGTGCCAGCAGTCTAGACACTAGCAATCAGCCCCAGCATTTT. This codes for CASSLDTSNQPQHF.

The CDR3 here is CASSPTTGRNGYTF. The CDR3 coding sequence is TGTGCCAGCTCACCCACGACAGGGCGAAATGGCTACACCTTC. The chain recombines TRBV18 with TRBJ1-2, with 7 positions matching TRBD1. Germline CDR1 reads KGHSH; CDR2 reads LQKENI. The J segment lost 6 bases and the V segment lost 3 bases, leaving 7 bases of the junction unmatched. The CDR3 covers 14 residues.

The count of this clone is one. The CDR3 DNA follows: TGTGCCAGCCTGAGGGGGCTATCCTATAATTCACCCCTCCACTTT. Its protein is CASLRGLSYNSPLHF. The genes are TRBV28 and TRBJ1-6, with 7 bases identical to TRBD1. The CDR3 covers 15 residues. Germline V CDR1 and CDR2: MDHEN, SYDVKM. V shed 8 bases, J shed 1 base, and the junction held 5 bases outside the gene matches. Supplemented by reference TRBV28 and TRBJ1-6, the full variable domain reads DVKVTQSSRYLVKRTGEKVFLECVQDMDHENMFWYRQDPGLGLRLIYFSYDVKMKEKGDIPEGYSVSREKKERFSLILESASTNQTSMYLCASLRGLSYNSPLHFGNGTRLTVT.